This T cell receptor beta chain originates from a study of identical twins. The sample holds a few counts of this clonotype. A universal primer site was created by template switching, with the cDNA bearing unique molecular identifiers. Via MiXCR, TCRdb re-called the 5' RACE reads, giving one row per CDR3 protein. This sample has 300,000 to 350,000 distinct CDR3 sequences; over 9% occur once, and the top ten carry 6% to 9%. The CDR3 is 15 residues long. The V gene lost 4 bases and the J gene lost 8 bases, with 19 bases spanning the gap. In germline, CDR1 is SGDLS, CDR2 YYNGEE. The same data also contributed to another study, on yellow fever vaccine responses in identical twins.

The rearrangement uses TRBV9 and TRBJ2-4; TRBD1 might be the D (5 bases). Sequences were obtained from CD8+ T cells sorted from blood. The receptor's source is a young woman in good health. The CDR3 DNA sequence: TGTGCCAGCAGCCCCGGCCTGGCCCTAGGGGACATTCAGTACTTC. Translated: CASSPGLALGDIQYF.